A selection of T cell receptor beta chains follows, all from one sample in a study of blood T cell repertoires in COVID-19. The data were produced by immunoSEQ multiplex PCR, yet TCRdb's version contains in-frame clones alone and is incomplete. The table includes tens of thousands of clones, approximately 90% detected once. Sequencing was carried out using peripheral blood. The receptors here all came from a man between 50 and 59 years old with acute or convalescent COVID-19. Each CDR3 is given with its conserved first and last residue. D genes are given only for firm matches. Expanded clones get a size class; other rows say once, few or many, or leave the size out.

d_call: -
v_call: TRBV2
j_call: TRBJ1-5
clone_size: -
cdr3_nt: TGTGCCAGTGAGGCATCGATTAATCAGCCCCAGCATTTT
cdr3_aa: CASEASINQPQHF

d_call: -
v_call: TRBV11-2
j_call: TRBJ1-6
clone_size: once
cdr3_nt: TGTGCCAGCAGCTTAGCGGGGGGTTACTCACCCCTCCACTTT
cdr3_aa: CASSLAGGYSPLHF

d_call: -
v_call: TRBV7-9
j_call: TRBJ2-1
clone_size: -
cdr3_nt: TGTGCCAGCAGCAAGAACAGGGATCTCTACAATGAGCAGTTCTTC
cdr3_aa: CASSKNRDLYNEQFF

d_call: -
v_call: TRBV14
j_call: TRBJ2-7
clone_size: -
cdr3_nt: TGTGCCAGCAGCCTCGAGGGGGACGGATACGAGCAGTACTTC
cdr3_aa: CASSLEGDGYEQYF

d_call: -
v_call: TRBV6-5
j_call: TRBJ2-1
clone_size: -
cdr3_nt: TGTGCCAGCAGTTCCCCGTCGGGGGATTCCTACAATGAGCAGTTCTTC
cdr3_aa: CASSSPSGDSYNEQFF

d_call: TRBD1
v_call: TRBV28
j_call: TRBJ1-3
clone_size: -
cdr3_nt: TGTGCCAGCAGTCGAGGTGGGACAGGGCCTGGAAACACCATATATTTT
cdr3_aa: CASSRGGTGPGNTIYF

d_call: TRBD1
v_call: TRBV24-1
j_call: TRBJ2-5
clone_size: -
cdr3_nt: TGTGCCACCAGTGATTTGGGGACAGGGGGCGCGGAGACCCAGTACTTC
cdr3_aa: CATSDLGTGGAETQYF

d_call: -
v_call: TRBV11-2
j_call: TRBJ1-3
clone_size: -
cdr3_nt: TGTGCCAGCAGCTTACCAGCTGGAAACACCATATATTTT
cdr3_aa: CASSLPAGNTIYF

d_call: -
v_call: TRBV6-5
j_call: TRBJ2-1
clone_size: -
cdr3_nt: TGTGCCAGCAGTTACTCGAACCGGGGCTACAATGAGCAGTTCTTC
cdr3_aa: CASSYSNRGYNEQFF

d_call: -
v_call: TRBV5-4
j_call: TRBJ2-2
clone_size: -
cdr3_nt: TGTGCCAGCAGCTGGAGTCCAAATGGAGGGGAGCTGTTTTTT
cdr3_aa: CASSWSPNGGELFF

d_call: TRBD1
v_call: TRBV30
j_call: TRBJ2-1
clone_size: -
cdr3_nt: TGTGCCTGGAGTGGGTGGACAGGTGACAATGAGCAGTTCTTC
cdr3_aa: CAWSGWTGDNEQFF

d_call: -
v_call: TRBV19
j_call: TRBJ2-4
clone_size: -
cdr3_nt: TGTGCCAGTAGTATTGGTCAGGGGGGCAACATTCAGTACTTC
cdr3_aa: CASSIGQGGNIQYF

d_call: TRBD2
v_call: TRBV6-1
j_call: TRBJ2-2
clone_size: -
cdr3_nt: TGTGCCAGCAGTGAAGATGGGATTCGGCTAGCGGTGCCCACCGGGGAGCTGTTTTTT
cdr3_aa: CASSEDGIRLAVPTGELFF

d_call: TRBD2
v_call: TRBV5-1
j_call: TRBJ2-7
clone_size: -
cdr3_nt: TGCGCCAGCAGCTTGGGGACTAGCGGGGGGGACGAGCAGTACTTC
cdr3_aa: CASSLGTSGGDEQYF

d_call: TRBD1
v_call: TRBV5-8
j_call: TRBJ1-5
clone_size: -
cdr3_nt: TGTGCCAGCAGCTTGGGACAGGGCAGCAATGAGCCCCAGCATTTT
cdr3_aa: CASSLGQGSNEPQHF